This T cell receptor (beta chain) was recorded in a study of blood T cell repertoires in COVID-19. Study at large: Samples representing acute and convalescent COVID-19 were sourced from the United States, Italy and Spain.

This CDR3 has 14 residues. Germline CDR1 reads SNHLY; CDR2 reads FYNNEI. Trimming cost V 8 bases and J 8 bases; bases outside gene matches: 7. Original handling: Amplifying reference gene primers gave estimates of nucleated cell counts. The method was immunoSEQ multiplex PCR; TCRdb's version includes in-frame clones alone and lacks a portion of them. The V and J calls and clone size come from that table; D and trimming were worked out from the DNA. The data show about 150,000 clones, roughly 84% seen once. Sequenced input: peripheral blood. V gene TRBV2 combines with J gene TRBJ1-4, with 11 bases fitting TRBD1. The sequence came from a woman between 50 and 59 years old with acute or convalescent COVID-19. The CDR3 reads CASARTGGEEKLFF. The CDR3 bases are TGTGCCAGCGCGAGGACAGGGGGCGAGGAAAAACTGTTTTTT.